Below are 26 T cell receptor beta chains sequenced from a single sample in a study of blood T cell repertoires in COVID-19 (dated by TCRdb to 2020 to 2021). Receptor libraries were prepared by the immunoSEQ multiplex PCR assay. TCRdb provides this immuneACCESS table in a form limited to in-frame rearrangements. Some clones are lacking; in checked studies, under half of them reflect an unresolved V gene, and why the rest are absent is not known. In this sample the table shows about 210,000 clones, 82% of which occur a single time. About 12% of the sample lies in the top ten. Input material: peripheral blood. The receptor source for this set is a woman between 40 and 55 years old with acute or convalescent COVID-19.

This clone was recorded once. This chain uses TRBV18 with TRBJ2-1; 11 nucleotides align to TRBD2. Germline V lookup: CDR1 KGHSH, CDR2 LQKENI. V shed 3 bases and J 4 bases; nucleotides not matched to a gene: 8. The CDR3 extends over 17 amino acids. The CDR3 DNA is TGTGCCAGCTCACCGAGACTAGCGGGATCCGGTTACAATGAGCAGTTCTTC. Residues: CASSPRLAGSGYNEQFF.

J is TRBJ1-2 and V is TRBV3-1 (or the pseudogene TRBV3-2); the match to TRBD1 covers 9 bases. J lost 2 bases, V lost 4 bases, and 8 bases had no gene match. CDR1 is LGHDT and CDR2 is YNNKEL in the germline V gene (reference sequence). The length of the CDR3 is 16 residues. The CDR3 bases are TGTGCCAGCAGCCGACAGGGGGGGGAGGGGAACTATGGCTACACCTTC. Encoded protein: CASSRQGGEGNYGYTF.

The V gene is TRBV3-1 (or the pseudogene TRBV3-2), the J gene TRBJ2-2; 7 nucleotides align to TRBD2. Germline CDR1 is LGHDT and CDR2 is YNNKEL (reference sequence). This CDR3 has 16 residues. After removal of 2 bases from V and 5 bases from J, the junction contained 8 bases not matched to a gene. Written as DNA, the CDR3 is TGTGCCAGCAGCCAACCCCGGGACTATAGGACCGGGGAGCTGTTTTTT. As protein: CASSQPRDYRTGELFF.

The chain joins TRBV20-1 to TRBJ2-4, with D unresolved. This CDR3 contains 11 residues. The germline V gene has CDR1 DFQATT and CDR2 SNEGSKA (reference sequence). V lost 6 bases, J lost 6 bases, and 9 bases lay in between. DNA of the CDR3: TGCAGTGCCAACCCTACAAACATTCAGTACTTC. Translation gives CSANPTNIQYF.

J is TRBJ1-1 and V is TRBV12-3 or TRBV12-4, with D possibly TRBD1 on 6 matching bases. The CDR3 totals 13 residues. Trimming left V 2 bases short and J 11 bases short, with 15 bases between. The CDR3 protein is CASSLLLRGDAFF. In DNA form, the CDR3 reads TGTGCCAGCAGTTTATTGCTCAGGGGAGACGCTTTCTTT.

The chain combines TRBV4-2 with TRBJ1-1, with TRBD1 identical over 7 bases. V shed 1 base, J shed 3 bases, and the junction held 5 bases outside the gene matches. The CDR3 contains 15 residues. Germline V gene lookup returns CDR1 LGHNA and CDR2 YNFKEQ. This chain's CDR3 is CASSQGSGGDTEAFF. The CDR3, as DNA: TGTGCCAGCAGCCAAGGCTCAGGGGGTGACACTGAAGCTTTCTTT.

The V gene is TRBV5-4, the J gene TRBJ1-5; 7 bases agree with TRBD1. Trimming removed 4 bases from V and 0 bases from J; junction bases left unmatched: 10. This CDR3 is built from 17 residues. CDR1 is SGHNT, CDR2 YYREEE, per germline (reference sequence). The CDR3 DNA reads as TGTGCCAGCAGCCAGTCCCGGGACAGCTATAGCAATCAGCCCCAGCATTTT. Residues: CASSQSRDSYSNQPQHF.

The chain combines TRBV19 with TRBJ1-2, with 7 bases lining up with TRBD1. There are 18 residues in the CDR3. V trimming: 5 bases; J trimming: 5 bases; junction bases outside the gene matches: 20. Germline V gives CDR1 LNHDA, CDR2 SQIVND (reference sequence). The CDR3 nucleotides are TGTGCCAGTAGTTCGACAGGGACGCGGGGGGGAGGGCGATATGGCTACACCTTC. Translated: CASSSTGTRGGGRYGYTF. The entire variable domain, with the rest obtained from reference TRBV19 and TRBJ1-2, is as follows: DGGITQSPKYLFRKEGQNVTLSCEQNLNHDAMYWYRQDPGQGLRLIYYSQIVNDFQKGDIAEGYSVSREKKESFPLTVTSAQKNPTAFYLCASSSTGTRGGGRYGYTFGSGTRLTVV.

This chain joins TRBV2 and TRBJ2-3, with D possibly TRBD1 on 6 matching bases. The germline gives CDR1 SNHLY, CDR2 FYNNEI. Deletions cut 5 bases from V and 2 bases from J, with 8 bases between. The CDR3 consists of 13 residues. The CDR3 spells CASSWTDTDTQYF. CDR3 in DNA: TGTGCCAGCAGTTGGACAGACACAGATACGCAGTATTTT.

V is TRBV30 and J is TRBJ1-5, with 7 bases fitting TRBD1. Per germline, CDR1 GTSNPN and CDR2 SVGIG (reference sequence). With V trimmed by 1 base and J by 8 bases, 14 bases remained unmatched. This CDR3 has 16 residues. CDR3 in DNA: TGTGCCTGGAGTGACCAGACAGGGCAGAATATCGAGCCCCAGCATTTT. Translated: CAWSDQTGQNIEPQHF. Filled out from reference TRBV30 and TRBJ1-5, the complete variable domain reads SQTIHQWPATLVQPVGSPLSLECTVEGTSNPNLYWYRQAAGRGLQLLFYSVGIGQISSEVPQNLSASRPQDRQFILSSKKLLLSDSGFYLCAWSDQTGQNIEPQHFGDGTRLSIL.

The chain links TRBV5-1 to TRBJ1-1; D unclear. V was trimmed by 4 bases and J by 8 bases, leaving 12 bases between them. Germline loops: CDR1 SGHRS, CDR2 YFSETQ. The CDR3 covers 12 residues. The CDR3 is CASSPYPGEAFF. The CDR3 DNA sequence: TGCGCCAGCAGCCCGTACCCTGGCGAAGCTTTCTTT.

The V call is TRBV4-2, the J call TRBJ2-6; a possible D gene is TRBD2 (5 bases). V shed 0 bases and J shed 0 bases, with 9 bases lying between them. Germline V gene lookup returns CDR1 LGHNA and CDR2 YNFKEQ. This CDR3 region has 17 residues. CDR3 sequence (DNA): TGTGCCAGCAGCCAAGAGTGGGCGGGCTCTGGGGCCAACGTCCTGACTTTC. Amino acid sequence: CASSQEWAGSGANVLTF.

At least ten counts were recorded for this clone. The rearrangement uses TRBV10-1 and TRBJ1-2; TRBD1 aligns across 7 bases. The CDR3 has 14 residues. After removal of 11 bases from V and 3 bases from J, the junction contained 12 bases not matched to a gene. The germline V gene encodes CDR1 WNHNN and CDR2 SYGVQD (reference sequence). The DNA of the CDR3 is TGCGCCCGTGGGGACAGCCAACGAGACTATGGCTACACCTTC. It specifies CARGDSQRDYGYTF.

The chain couples TRBV11-2 to TRBJ2-4; 7 positions agree with TRBD2. The V gene's germline CDR1 is SGHAT and CDR2 FQNNGV. V lost 6 bases, J lost 2 bases, and 10 bases stayed unmatched. The CDR3 is 16 amino acids. CDR3 region: CASRPLGGRSKNIQYF. The CDR3 coding sequence is TGTGCCAGCAGACCCCTGGGAGGGCGTTCCAAAAACATTCAGTACTTC.

The sample holds one count of this clone. The chain employs TRBV11-3 and TRBJ2-1, with TRBD2 matching 11 bases. The V and J ends lost 8 bases and 6 bases, in that order; junction bases with no gene match: 9. Germline-derived CDR1 and CDR2 are SGHNT and YENEEA. CDR3 size: 15 residues. CDR3 nucleotides: TGTGCCAGCTCCGCGGTACTAGCGGGAGTCAATGAGCAGTTCTTC. Translating gives CASSAVLAGVNEQFF.

This sequence joins TRBV11-2 and TRBJ1-3; D unclear. The germline gives CDR1 SGHAT, CDR2 FQNNGV. The germline V and J ends were trimmed by 5 bases and 8 bases, with 13 bases remaining between them. This CDR3 region has 13 residues. As DNA, the CDR3 is TGTGCCAGCAGCCGTGGAGGGAGGCACACCATATATTTT. This gives the protein CASSRGGRHTIYF. The entire variable domain, with the rest obtained from reference TRBV11-2 and TRBJ1-3, is as follows: EAGVAQSPRYKIIEKRQSVAFWCNPISGHATLYWYQQILGQGPKLLIQFQNNGVVDDSQLPKDRFSAERLKGVDSTLKIQPAKLEDSAVYLCASSRGGRHTIYFGEGSWLTVV.

The CDR3 region is CASSLQQGSDTQYF. The DNA of the CDR3 is TGTGCCAGCTCACTCCAACAGGGGTCAGATACGCAGTATTTT. The rearrangement joins TRBV18 to TRBJ2-3, with 7 bases matching TRBD1. CDR3 size: 14 residues. CDR1 is KGHSH, CDR2 LQKENI, per germline. V gave up 4 bases and J gave up 4 bases; unmatched junction bases: 5.

V is TRBV7-8 and J is TRBJ2-1; tentative D call: TRBD1 (5 bases). Trimming stripped 5 bases from V and 7 bases from J, with 9 bases between. CDR3 length: 12 amino acids. CDR1 is SGHVS and CDR2 is FQNEAQ in the germline V gene. CDR3 sequence (DNA): TGTGCCAGCAGCCGTAACAGGAATGAGCAGTTCTTC. This codes for CASSRNRNEQFF.

CDR3 loop: CASSVGTGQETQYF. CDR3 in DNA: TGTGCCAGTAGTGTCGGGACAGGGCAGGAGACCCAGTACTTC. This chain joins TRBV19 and TRBJ2-5; TRBD1 matches at 9 bases. The CDR3 spans 14 residues. Germline loops: CDR1 LNHDA, CDR2 SQIVND (reference sequence). V lost 5 bases to trimming and J lost 5 bases; unmatched junction nucleotides: 6.

The rearrangement uses TRBV5-1 and TRBJ2-3, with 7 nucleotides matching TRBD2. Germline lookup yields CDR1 SGHRS and CDR2 YFSETQ. V was clipped by 4 bases and J by 1 base; unmatched bases: 12. The CDR3 is 17 residues long. CDR3 DNA sequence: TGCGCCAGCAGCGGGGGGGTGCGGGAGAGTCGCACAGATACGCAGTATTTT. As protein: CASSGGVRESRTDTQYF.

The gene calls are TRBV29-1 and TRBJ1-6; TRBD1 matches at 9 bases. The V gene end was trimmed by 7 bases and the J gene end by 7 bases; junction bases not matched to a gene: 5. The germline CDR1 and CDR2 sequences are SQVTM and ANQGSEA. This CDR3 is built from 13 residues. CDR3 in amino acids: CSARTGANSPLHF. The CDR3 coding sequence is TGCAGCGCCCGGACAGGGGCCAATTCACCCCTCCACTTT.

The CDR3 nucleotides are TGTGCCAGCAGTCCCTTAGCGGGCACAGATACGCAGTATTTT. As protein: CASSPLAGTDTQYF. The genes are TRBV6-5 and TRBJ2-3, with D perhaps TRBD2 (6 bases). CDR1 and CDR2 (germline): MNHEY, SVGAGI. The CDR3 covers 14 residues. V shed 5 bases and J shed 1 base, with 10 bases lying between them.

This chain uses TRBV6-5 with TRBJ1-1; 8 bases align to TRBD1. Germline values: CDR1 MNHEY, CDR2 SVGAGI. CDR3 size: 15 residues. After removal of 4 bases from V and 3 bases from J, the junction contained 7 bases not matched to a gene. As DNA, the CDR3 is TGTGCCAGCAGTTCCCTTGCAGGGGGCTACACTGAAGCTTTCTTT. Translating gives CASSSLAGGYTEAFF.

The rearrangement joins TRBV19 to TRBJ1-1, with D perhaps matching TRBD1 (6 bases). The CDR3 loop spans 15 amino acids. The V end was cut by 6 bases, the J end by 3 bases, with 17 bases between. CDR1 is LNHDA and CDR2 is SQIVND in the germline V gene (reference sequence). DNA of the CDR3: TGTGCCAGTAGGAGCGGGGGCCGGTGGGACACTGAAGCTTTCTTT. It specifies CASRSGGRWDTEAFF.

This clone was seen a few times. The chain is built from TRBV9 and TRBJ2-3; a weak D match, TRBD2 (5 bases). The CDR3 runs to 13 residues. Germline V gives CDR1 SGDLS, CDR2 YYNGEE. With 0 bases removed from V and 9 bases from J, the gap between germline ends came to 11 bases. The DNA for the CDR3 is TGTGCCAGCAGCGTAGGACGGACTGAGACGCAGTATTTT. This translates into CASSVGRTETQYF.

The sample holds one count of this clone. The chain joins TRBV6-5 to TRBJ1-2, with 8 bases that match TRBD1. There are 16 residues in the CDR3. Germline trimming cut 2 bases from V and 4 bases from J; bases unmatched to any gene: 9. Germline V lookup: CDR1 MNHEY, CDR2 SVGAGI. The CDR3 sequence: CASSYARTGFGYGYTF. The CDR3 nucleotides read TGTGCCAGCAGTTACGCCCGGACAGGGTTCGGCTATGGCTACACCTTC.